This T cell receptor (beta chain) was sequenced in a study of T cells in Graves' hyperthyroidism and ophthalmopathy (dated by TCRdb to the late 2010s). For the study in its entirety: Peripheral blood samples were taken at initial diagnosis, before any treatment was given. TCR V-J signatures able to tell the groups apart were searched for in a discovery cohort of some 100 patients, of whom approximately 40 had Graves' ophthalmopathy and around 57 had stable Graves' hyperthyroidism. Prospective prediction of ophthalmopathy was tested in an independent validation cohort of fewer than 20 hyperthyroidism patients and 15 to 17 patients who later progressed to ophthalmopathy. The approximately 90 discovery patients were randomly split 7:3 into training and test sets. The study also compared thyroid tissue and blood T-cell repertoires from 6 or 7 Graves' hyperthyroidism patients. After sampling, hyperthyroidism patients received methimazole starting at 30 mg daily, and ophthalmopathy patients received high-dose intravenous methylprednisolone. The paper reports TCR Vbeta CDR3 sequencing of fewer than 150 peripheral blood samples: around 45 ophthalmopathy, under 85 hyperthyroidism and approximately 17 progressor patients. General study outcomes and caveats: No statistical method was used to set the sample size in advance, and investigators knew the group allocation. In cross-validation, a model built on a 13 V-J signature told ophthalmopathy apart from stable hyperthyroidism with under 90% sensitivity and approximately 81% specificity, and in testing the same model reached 80%/75%. Most expanded thyroid clonotypes (frequency above 0.001) were also found in blood, which suggests that blood repertoires may mirror thyroid immune responses. During validation, the model predicted progression to ophthalmopathy a median of around 6 months ahead of onset, with roughly 65% sensitivity and 72.22% specificity.

TCR beta CDR3 regions were amplified from RNA transcripts. The TCR CDR3 was subjected to a first round of RT-PCR using the HTBI primer set and the Qiagen OneStep RT-PCR kit. Libraries were constructed in a second round of multiplex PCR, after which size selection and purification were performed. The libraries were sequenced on an Illumina HiSeq2000 using paired-end 100 bp reads. As for the authors' bioinformatics: Raw data were processed with SOAPnuke, discarding reads with adapters, uncalled bases, mean Phred below 15, or no exact constant-primer or identifier match. COPE v1.2.5 was used to merge high-quality paired reads, and clonotypes were defined as unique nucleotide sequences. MiTCR v1.1 was used to align clonotypes to the IMGT TRBV, TRBD and TRBJ reference segments. Only V-J combinations with frequency above 0.0001, covering 98% to 99.2% of repertoires, were analysed. The TCS score was defined as the ratio of F50 (clonal expansion) to E x V (chaos), calculated using BLOSUM62-based TCRdist between CDR3 peptides within each V-J. Welch's t-statistics and random forest reduced approximately 520 V-J features to under 15, which were used in a naive Bayes classifier (R e1071). The public reads were reprocessed in TCRdb via fastp at Q25 and MiXCR, keeping in-frame beta chains. Each CDR3 protein appears once, grouped with its most common genes and DNA. Clone size and V and J calls follow TCRdb, not the original study. Across this sample there are approximately 270,000 distinct CDR3 sequences, with about 14% seen only once. The ten largest clones capture about 14% of the sample.

In its sample, this clonotype was seen many times. This receptor's antigen is unknown. Base quality data are lacking; no much larger clone is found one base away. Hyperthyroidism patients were aged 18 to 65 years and newly diagnosed, with disease duration of less than 2 months. Exclusion was applied to patients with uncontrolled infections, other autoimmune diseases, pregnancy or lactation. Diagnoses were established on the basis of clinical symptoms, serum thyroxine and TRAb, thyroid ultrasound, and orbital computed tomography. Blood from progressor patients was drawn when they were first diagnosed with hyperthyroidism, before any ophthalmopathy symptoms appeared. PBMCs were separated from under 11 ml of fresh peripheral blood using Ficoll-Paque density gradient centrifugation. Progressor patients were first diagnosed with Graves' hyperthyroidism and then developed ophthalmopathy during follow-up. Trizol reagent was used to extract total RNA, and RNA quality was then checked on an Agilent 2100 Bioanalyzer.

The CDR3 numbers 15 residues from cysteine through phenylalanine. Only the CDR3 portion is preserved as DNA: 45 bases, with reading frame beginning at the first base. The germline V gene specifies MDHEN as CDR1 and SYDVKM as CDR2. The V end gives up 7 bases and the J end 3 bases, leaving 10 bases in the junction not matched to a gene. The sample was blood. Recombination connected TRBV28 to TRBJ2-3; 7 central nucleotides agree with TRBD2. The sequence was collected from a woman aged 35 to 49 with Graves' hyperthyroidism that later progressed to Graves' ophthalmopathy. The CDR3 sequence is CASTKLASGTDTQYF. The DNA is TGTGCCAGCACAAAGTTGGCTAGCGGAACAGATACGCAGTATTTT.